A single sample gave rise to the 27 T cell receptor beta chains below, sequenced in a study of beta chain features in type 1 diabetes. Study-wide findings and caveats: A moderate, significant TCRB CDR3 shortening appeared in type 1 diabetes across four CD4+ subsets.

The whole isolated RNA underwent reverse transcription, so sequencing captured expressed TCRB transcripts. Clones were read by immunoSEQ multiplex PCR, and TCRdb kept only the in-frame ones, dropping some. The sample records 600,000 or so clones, around 15% being singletons. These receptors lack a known antigen. Source material: naive CD4+ T cells from blood. The receptor set was obtained from a man younger than 35 with type 1 diabetes.

CDR3 protein: CASATSGRYEQFF. The CDR3 DNA reads as TGTGCCAGCGCGACTAGCGGGAGGTATGAGCAGTTCTTC. This sequence joins TRBV7-6 and TRBJ2-1; 13 bases agree with TRBD2. This CDR3 is 13 amino acids long. V lost 8 bases and J lost 8; bases outside the gene matches: 3. Germline CDR1 SGHVS, CDR2 FNYEAQ.

In its sample, this clone was seen a few times. The rearrangement joins TRBV4-3 to TRBJ1-6; no clear D gene. CDR3 length: 16 amino acids. Germline-derived CDR1 and CDR2 are LGHNA and YSLEER. The V gene lost 4 bases and the J gene lost 6 bases, with 16 bases spanning the gap. As DNA, the CDR3 is TGCGCCAGCAGCCGAAAGGACGGACCCGTTAATTCACCCCTCCACTTT. Translated: CASSRKDGPVNSPLHF.

This clone was seen only once. The rearrangement joins TRBV6-5 to TRBJ2-5; a possible D gene is TRBD1 (6 bases). This CDR3 spans 13 amino acids. The V and J ends lost 7 bases and 2 bases respectively, with 11 bases between them. Germline V gives CDR1 MNHEY, CDR2 SVGAGI. The chain's CDR3 is CASKPGQQETQYF. The CDR3, as DNA: TGTGCCAGCAAACCCGGACAGCAAGAGACCCAGTACTTC.

This clone was seen only a few times. DNA for the CDR3: TGTGCCAGCAGTGGGTCCGAGACCCAGTACTTC. Translated, it gives CASSGSETQYF. The V and J genes are TRBV25-1 and TRBJ2-5; D is undetermined. The CDR3 is 11 residues long. V was pared by 4 bases and J by 5 bases, with 5 bases between. Germline V CDR1 and CDR2: MGHDK, SYGVNS.

The CDR3 here is CASSLRSQGNYGYTF. DNA for the CDR3: TGCGCCAGCAGCCTTCGATCACAGGGAAACTATGGCTACACCTTC. V gene TRBV4-3 combines with J gene TRBJ1-2, with D maybe TRBD1 (6 bases). CDR1 is LGHNA, CDR2 YSLEER, per germline. The CDR3 has 15 residues. V lost 4 bases and J 2 bases, leaving 14 bases between the germline ends.

This chain joins TRBV7-9 and TRBJ2-3; 12 bases agree with TRBD2. With 5 bases clipped from V and 2 bases from J, the junction kept 5 bases outside the gene matches. Germline lookup yields CDR1 SEHNR and CDR2 FQNEAQ (reference sequence). The CDR3 contains 16 residues. CDR3 in amino acids: CASSARLAGDTDTQYF. In nucleotides, the CDR3 is TGTGCCAGCAGCGCCAGACTAGCGGGAGACACAGATACGCAGTATTTT.

This clone has more than one count but fewer than ten. The sample holds other DNA sequences that translate to the same CDR3. The chain carries TRBV5-4 and TRBJ2-1; 8 bases fit TRBD2. The trim removed 3 bases at V and 0 bases at J, leaving 2 bases unmatched. Germline CDR1 and CDR2: SGHNT and YYREEE (reference sequence). The CDR3 contains 15 residues. DNA for the CDR3: TGTGCCAGCAGCTCCAGCGGGAGCTCCTACAATGAGCAGTTCTTC. Translation gives CASSSSGSSYNEQFF.

This clone was seen more than once but under ten times. This rearrangement joins TRBV18 to TRBJ1-1; TRBD1 is a possible D gene (5 bases). This CDR3 comprises 13 residues. V was shortened by 6 bases and J by 0 bases, with 8 bases between the two germline ends. Germline assignment: CDR1 KGHSH and CDR2 LQKENI. CDR3 amino acids: CASSGELNTEAFF. DNA for the CDR3: TGTGCCAGCTCGGGGGAACTGAACACTGAAGCTTTCTTT. Supplemented by reference TRBV18 and TRBJ1-1, the full variable domain reads NAGVMQNPRHLVRRRGQEARLRCSPMKGHSHVYWYRQLPEEGLKFMVYLQKENIIDESGMPKERFSAEFPKEGPSILRIQQVVRGDSAAYFCASSGELNTEAFFGQGTRLTVV.

The chain employs TRBV7-2 and TRBJ2-2, with D perhaps TRBD1 or TRBD2 (5 bases each). CDR1 and CDR2 (germline): SGHTA, FQGNSA. V lost 6 bases to trimming and J lost 1 base, with 9 bases between them. The CDR3 has 14 amino acids. CDR3 residues: CASSSRGNTGELFF. CDR3 coding DNA: TGTGCCAGCAGTTCGAGGGGGAACACCGGGGAGCTGTTTTTT.

The chain combines TRBV5-6 with TRBJ2-2; no clear D gene. V was pared by 0 bases and J by 6 bases, with 12 bases between. Germline assignment: CDR1 SGHDT and CDR2 YYEEEE. This CDR3 region has 15 residues. The CDR3, as DNA: TGTGCCAGCAGCTTGGCCCTTGTACACCCCGGGGAGCTGTTTTTT. Its translation is CASSLALVHPGELFF.

This clone was observed a few times. This chain uses TRBV7-2 with TRBJ2-3, with a weak D call TRBD1 (6 bases). From germline, CDR1 is SGHTA and CDR2 FQGNSA. Trimming removed 7 bases from V and 0 bases from J, with 14 bases in between. The CDR3 covers 15 residues. The CDR3 protein is CASTLTGSSTDTQYF. The CDR3 nucleotides are TGTGCCAGCACCCTGACAGGATCTAGCACAGATACGCAGTATTTT.

Details on this clone: Other DNA sequences from this sample encode an identical CDR3 as well. The rearrangement links TRBV5-1 to TRBJ2-3; 11 bases map to TRBD2. CDR1 SGHRS and CDR2 YFSETQ come from the germline V gene. The V segment lost 2 bases and the J segment 3 bases; nucleotides outside the gene matches: 2. This CDR3 has 15 residues. The DNA for the CDR3 is TGCGCCAGCAGCTTCCTAGCGGGAGGAACAGATACGCAGTATTTT. It is translated as CASSFLAGGTDTQYF.

For this clone: Other DNA sequences in the same sample also yield this CDR3. The chain is built from TRBV30 and TRBJ1-5; the match to TRBD1 covers 11 bases. This CDR3 comprises 14 residues. Unmatched junction bases numbered 2, after V lost 0 bases and J lost 7 bases. In germline, CDR1 is GTSNPN, CDR2 SVGIG (reference sequence). The CDR3 nucleotides read TGTGCCTGGAGTGTAAGGACAGGGGGCCAGCCCCAGCATTTT. Translated: CAWSVRTGGQPQHF.

The J gene is TRBJ1-2, the V gene TRBV29-1, with 8 bases fitting TRBD1. The CDR3 is 15 amino acids. V gave up 5 bases and J gave up 2 bases; unmatched junction bases: 10. The germline V gene has CDR1 SQVTM and CDR2 ANQGSEA. The CDR3 is CSVYPGGTWNYGYTF. Here the CDR3 DNA reads TGCAGCGTTTACCCAGGGGGCACATGGAACTATGGCTACACCTTC.

CDR3 coding DNA: TGCGCCAGCAATCAGGGGAATACCTACAATGAGCAGTTCTTC. Its translation is CASNQGNTYNEQFF. The chain has TRBV5-1 and TRBJ2-1; D perhaps matches TRBD1 (6 bases). The CDR3 contains 14 residues. Germline CDR1 is SGHRS and CDR2 is YFSETQ. V lost 6 bases to trimming and J lost 2 bases, with 12 bases between them.

V is TRBV6-6 and J is TRBJ1-5, with 7 bases aligning to TRBD1. The V gene end was trimmed by 5 bases and the J gene end by 2 bases; junction bases not matched to a gene: 3. Germline V CDR1 and CDR2: MNHNY, SVGAGI (reference sequence). The CDR3 spans 14 residues. CDR3 region: CASSTGQGNQPQHF. The CDR3 coding sequence is TGTGCCAGCAGTACAGGACAGGGCAATCAGCCCCAGCATTTT.

This clone was seen more than once but under ten times. The V call is TRBV4-1, the J call TRBJ1-2; D ambiguous. Germline V gives CDR1 MGHRA, CDR2 YSYEKL. There are 14 residues in the CDR3. The V gene lost 3 bases and the J gene lost 8 bases, with 16 bases spanning the gap. The CDR3 here is CASSHPAQQQGYTF. For the CDR3, the DNA is TGCGCCAGCAGCCACCCGGCCCAACAGCAGGGCTACACCTTC.

This clone was seen a few times. Other DNA sequences of this sample code for an identical CDR3. The CDR3 here is CSASGGRGAFF. CDR3 nucleotide sequence: TGCAGTGCTAGTGGGGGCCGCGGAGCTTTCTTT. The V call is TRBV20-1, the J call TRBJ1-1, with D possibly being TRBD1 (6 bases). Per germline, CDR1 DFQATT and CDR2 SNEGSKA (reference sequence). The CDR3 spans 11 residues. V dropped 3 bases and J dropped 10 bases, with 12 bases sitting between them.

The CDR3 DNA reads as TGTGCCAGTAGCGAACAGGGGAGCTATGGCTACACCTTC. Protein: CASSEQGSYGYTF. The rearrangement uses TRBV19 and TRBJ1-2, with 7 bases fitting TRBD1. This CDR3 is built from 13 residues. Germline V CDR1 and CDR2: LNHDA, SQIVND (reference sequence). V was pared by 6 bases and J by 4 bases, with 5 bases of the junction left unmatched.

The CDR3 sequence is CAISEGWDRFYGYTF. The CDR3 DNA reads TGTGCCATCAGTGAAGGTTGGGACAGATTCTATGGCTACACCTTC. The chain joins TRBV10-3 to TRBJ1-2; TRBD1 matches 7 bases. The CDR3 totals 15 residues. Germline-derived CDR1 and CDR2 are ENHRY and SYGVKD. The J segment lost 4 bases and the V segment lost 3 bases, leaving 8 bases of the junction unmatched.

The J gene is TRBJ1-3, the V gene TRBV9, with 7 nucleotides matching TRBD1. V gave up 2 bases and J gave up 4 bases; unmatched junction bases: 12. This CDR3 is built from 17 residues. The germline V gene encodes CDR1 SGDLS and CDR2 YYNGEE. The CDR3 spells CASSVQQGPLTGNTIYF. The CDR3 DNA reads TGTGCCAGCAGCGTCCAACAGGGGCCCCTAACCGGAAACACCATATATTTT.

In this sample, this clone turned up a few times. The J gene is TRBJ1-1, the V gene TRBV5-6; 7 nucleotides line up with TRBD1. The V gene's germline CDR1 is SGHDT and CDR2 YYEEEE. J gave up 4 bases and V 4 bases, and 7 bases lay outside the gene matches. This CDR3 contains 14 residues. The CDR3 loop is CASSVRDRTTEAFF. In DNA form, the CDR3 reads TGTGCCAGCAGCGTACGGGACAGAACCACTGAAGCTTTCTTT.

This chain links TRBV28 with TRBJ1-1; the match to TRBD1 covers 7 bases. Germline V lookup: CDR1 MDHEN, CDR2 SYDVKM. The CDR3 runs 14 residues. With V trimmed by 7 bases and J by 7 bases, 12 bases remained unmatched. The CDR3: CASNHNRGAGEAFF. Written as DNA, the CDR3 is TGTGCCAGCAATCACAACAGGGGCGCCGGTGAAGCTTTCTTT.

This clone was counted a few times. The chain is built from TRBV5-1 and TRBJ2-1; the D gene is possibly TRBD2 (6 bases). The CDR3 totals 13 residues. The V gene lost 2 bases and the J gene lost 7 bases, with 10 bases spanning the gap. Per the germline V gene, CDR1 is SGHRS and CDR2 is YFSETQ. The CDR3 bases are TGCGCCAGCAGCTTTGCGGAGGGGAATGAGCAGTTCTTC. This translates into CASSFAEGNEQFF.

The chain is built from TRBV7-3 and TRBJ2-5; D is possibly TRBD1 or TRBD2 (5 bases each). Germline CDR1 and CDR2: SGHTA and FQGTGA. Trimming left V 2 bases short and J 5 bases short, with 9 bases between. This CDR3 comprises 13 residues. The CDR3 nucleotides are TGTGCCAGCAGCTTACAGGGAGAGGAGACCCAGTACTTC. Translating gives CASSLQGEETQYF.

The rearrangement links TRBV7-2 to TRBJ1-6; D unresolved. Looked up from germline, CDR1 is SGHTA and CDR2 is FQGNSA. The CDR3 extends over 15 amino acids. Deletions cut 3 bases from V and 7 bases from J, with 13 bases between. The CDR3 sequence is CASSFWYSLNSPLHF. The CDR3 DNA reads as TGTGCCAGCAGCTTTTGGTATTCGCTGAATTCACCCCTCCACTTT.

This clone was seen a few times. This chain connects TRBV7-9 to TRBJ2-1; D remains unclear. Trimming pared 7 bases from V and 3 bases from J, leaving 13 bases between. The CDR3 has 14 residues. Germline CDR1 reads SEHNR; CDR2 reads FQNEAQ (reference sequence). The CDR3 reads CASTIPFFYNEQFF. The CDR3 DNA follows: TGTGCCAGCACCATACCCTTTTTCTACAATGAGCAGTTCTTC.